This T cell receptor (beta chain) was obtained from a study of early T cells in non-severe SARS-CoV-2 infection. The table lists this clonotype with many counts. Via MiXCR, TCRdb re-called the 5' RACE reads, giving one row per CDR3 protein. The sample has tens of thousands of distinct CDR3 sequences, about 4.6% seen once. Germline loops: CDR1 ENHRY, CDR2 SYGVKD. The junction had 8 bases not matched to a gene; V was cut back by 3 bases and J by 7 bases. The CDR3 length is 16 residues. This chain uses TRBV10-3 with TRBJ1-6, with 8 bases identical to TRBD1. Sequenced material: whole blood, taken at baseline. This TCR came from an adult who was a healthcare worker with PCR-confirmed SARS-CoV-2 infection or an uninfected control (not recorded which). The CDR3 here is CAISDPGGAGNSPLHF. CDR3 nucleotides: TGTGCCATCAGTGATCCAGGGGGCGCGGGAAATTCACCCCTCCACTTT.